A selection of T cell receptor beta chains follows, all from one sample in a study of shared clonotypes between healthy human individuals. Here immunoSEQ multiplex PCR was the method, and the copy in TCRdb shows in-frame clones only, minus some. Among roughly 1,000,000 clones listed, around 82% were seen once. The material sequenced was memory CD4+ T cells from PBMCs. These receptors were taken from a man aged 18 to 29 in good health. Some clones in this sample may be carry-over from other donors' samples. Each CDR3 is given with its conserved first and last residue. A D gene is named only where the DNA matches it firmly. Only some rows state a clone size, as once, few, many or a class for expanded clones.

D gene: -
clone size: many
J gene: TRBJ2-2
V gene: TRBV14
CDR3 protein: CASSNSAGELFF
CDR3 DNA: TGTGCCAGCAGCAATAGCGCCGGGGAGCTGTTTTTT

D gene: -
clone size: -
J gene: TRBJ1-2
V gene: TRBV11-2
CDR3 protein: CASSLLGNYGYTF
CDR3 DNA: TGTGCCAGCAGCTTACTTGGGAACTATGGCTACACCTTC

D gene: -
clone size: -
J gene: TRBJ2-2
V gene: TRBV2
CDR3 protein: CAAGASNTGELFF
CDR3 DNA: TGTGCAGCAGGGGCCTCGAACACCGGGGAGCTGTTTTTT

D gene: -
clone size: many
J gene: TRBJ1-1
V gene: TRBV6-6
CDR3 protein: CASSYSFEHGRTFF
CDR3 DNA: TGTGCCAGCAGTTACTCTTTCGAACACGGCCGAACTTTCTTT

D gene: -
clone size: -
J gene: TRBJ2-5
V gene: TRBV18
CDR3 protein: CASSPPGGAQETQYF
CDR3 DNA: TGTGCCAGCTCACCACCGGGGGGGGCCCAAGAGACCCAGTACTTC

D gene: TRBD2
clone size: -
J gene: TRBJ2-7
V gene: TRBV19
CDR3 protein: CASRGQVASGSYEQYF
CDR3 DNA: TGTGCCAGTAGGGGTCAGGTTGCTAGCGGGAGTTACGAGCAGTACTTC

D gene: -
clone size: once
J gene: TRBJ2-5
V gene: TRBV2
CDR3 protein: CASSGSGPQRETQYF
CDR3 DNA: TGTGCCAGCAGTGGGTCCGGACCACAACGGGAGACCCAGTACTTC

D gene: -
clone size: -
J gene: TRBJ1-5
V gene: TRBV30
CDR3 protein: CAWSRENQPQHF
CDR3 DNA: TGTGCCTGGAGCCGAGAGAATCAGCCCCAGCATTTT

D gene: TRBD2
clone size: once
J gene: TRBJ2-3
V gene: TRBV5-1
CDR3 protein: CASSLGTSDTDTQYF
CDR3 DNA: TGCGCCAGCAGCTTGGGGACTAGCGACACAGATACGCAGTATTTT

D gene: TRBD1
clone size: -
J gene: TRBJ1-4
V gene: TRBV7-9
CDR3 protein: CASTPSDREGYEKLFF
CDR3 DNA: TGTGCCAGCACCCCCTCAGACAGGGAGGGTTATGAAAAACTGTTTTTT

D gene: -
clone size: -
J gene: TRBJ1-5
V gene: TRBV4-2
CDR3 protein: CASSQGGFSNQPQHF
CDR3 DNA: TGTGCCAGCAGCCAGGGGGGGTTTAGCAATCAGCCCCAGCATTTT

D gene: -
clone size: -
J gene: TRBJ1-5
V gene: TRBV18
CDR3 protein: CASSPNRVGQPQHF
CDR3 DNA: TGTGCCAGCTCACCCAACAGGGTTGGGCAGCCCCAGCATTTT

D gene: TRBD1
clone size: -
J gene: TRBJ1-1
V gene: TRBV28
CDR3 protein: CASSRTGGWGTEAFF
CDR3 DNA: TGTGCCAGCAGTCGGACAGGGGGATGGGGCACTGAAGCTTTCTTT

D gene: -
clone size: -
J gene: TRBJ2-2
V gene: TRBV7-9
CDR3 protein: CASSLGTMPTGELFF
CDR3 DNA: TGTGCCAGCAGCTTGGGGACAATGCCAACCGGGGAGCTGTTTTTT

D gene: -
clone size: -
J gene: TRBJ2-5
V gene: TRBV28
CDR3 protein: CASSYPEVPETQYF
CDR3 DNA: TGTGCCAGCAGTTATCCGGAGGTTCCAGAGACCCAGTACTTC

D gene: -
clone size: -
J gene: TRBJ2-3
V gene: TRBV10-3
CDR3 protein: CAISETPGASESTDTQYF
CDR3 DNA: TGTGCCATCAGTGAGACCCCGGGCGCTAGCGAGAGCACAGATACGCAGTATTTT

D gene: -
clone size: -
J gene: TRBJ2-1
V gene: TRBV28
CDR3 protein: CASSFGRGRYNEQFF
CDR3 DNA: TGTGCCAGCAGTTTCGGCAGGGGTAGGTACAATGAGCAGTTCTTC

D gene: TRBD1
clone size: -
J gene: TRBJ1-1
V gene: TRBV2
CDR3 protein: CASSLRTGGTEAFF
CDR3 DNA: TGTGCCAGCAGTTTAAGGACAGGAGGGACTGAAGCTTTCTTT

D gene: -
clone size: -
J gene: TRBJ2-4
V gene: TRBV19
CDR3 protein: CATRDLAKNIQYF
CDR3 DNA: TGTGCCACCAGGGACCTAGCCAAAAACATTCAGTACTTC

D gene: -
clone size: -
J gene: TRBJ2-1
V gene: TRBV27
CDR3 protein: CASSSTYGRVNEQFF
CDR3 DNA: TGTGCCAGCAGTTCCACCTATGGACGTGTAAATGAGCAGTTCTTC

D gene: TRBD2
clone size: -
J gene: TRBJ2-7
V gene: TRBV6-5
CDR3 protein: CASSYSGTRGEQYF
CDR3 DNA: TGTGCCAGCAGTTACTCGGGGACTAGGGGCGAGCAGTACTTC

D gene: -
clone size: once
J gene: TRBJ2-3
V gene: TRBV6-1
CDR3 protein: CASSEGLLPGVRTDTQYF
CDR3 DNA: TGTGCCAGCAGTGAAGGTCTGCTACCGGGGGTACGCACAGATACGCAGTATTTT

D gene: -
clone size: once
J gene: TRBJ2-5
V gene: TRBV28
CDR3 protein: CASRRDRGTQYF
CDR3 DNA: TGTGCCAGCAGACGGGACCGCGGGACCCAGTACTTC

D gene: -
clone size: -
J gene: TRBJ2-1
V gene: TRBV9
CDR3 protein: CASSVASTGNEQFF
CDR3 DNA: TGTGCCAGCTCAGTGGCTAGCACCGGCAATGAGCAGTTCTTC

D gene: -
clone size: -
J gene: TRBJ1-5
V gene: TRBV28
CDR3 protein: CASSLSVQPQHF
CDR3 DNA: TGTGCCAGCAGTTTGTCGGTTCAGCCCCAGCATTTT

D gene: TRBD2
clone size: few
J gene: TRBJ2-2
V gene: TRBV18
CDR3 protein: CASSPQKTSGSSGELFF
CDR3 DNA: TGTGCCAGCTCACCACAGAAAACTAGCGGGAGTTCCGGGGAGCTGTTTTTT

D gene: -
clone size: -
J gene: TRBJ2-3
V gene: TRBV28
CDR3 protein: CASSFTRDTQYF
CDR3 DNA: TGTGCCAGCAGTTTTACACGAGATACGCAGTATTTT

D gene: -
clone size: once
J gene: TRBJ2-1
V gene: TRBV7-3
CDR3 protein: CASSLLPDSYNEQFF
CDR3 DNA: TGTGCCAGCAGCTTACTTCCGGACTCCTACAATGAGCAGTTCTTC

D gene: -
clone size: many
J gene: TRBJ1-4
V gene: TRBV28
CDR3 protein: CASSPLGRSPSTNEKLFF
CDR3 DNA: TGTGCCAGCAGTCCCCTGGGGCGGAGCCCGTCAACTAATGAAAAACTGTTTTTT

D gene: -
clone size: -
J gene: TRBJ2-3
V gene: TRBV7-2
CDR3 protein: CASSPRSLTDTQYF
CDR3 DNA: TGTGCCAGCAGCCCCCGGAGTTTGACAGATACGCAGTATTTT

D gene: TRBD1
clone size: few
J gene: TRBJ1-2
V gene: TRBV6-1
CDR3 protein: CASSERGQEGNYGYTF
CDR3 DNA: TGTGCCAGCAGTGAACGGGGACAGGAAGGGAACTATGGCTACACCTTC

D gene: -
clone size: once
J gene: TRBJ1-2
V gene: TRBV10-3
CDR3 protein: CAISEGPNYGYTF
CDR3 DNA: TGTGCCATCAGTGAAGGACCTAACTATGGCTACACCTTC

D gene: TRBD2
clone size: -
J gene: TRBJ2-7
V gene: TRBV30
CDR3 protein: CAWSLGYTSGSPEEQYF
CDR3 DNA: TGTGCCTGGAGTCTGGGGTATACTAGCGGGAGTCCGGAGGAGCAGTACTTC

D gene: -
clone size: -
J gene: TRBJ2-7
V gene: TRBV5-1
CDR3 protein: CASSQMGGTYEQYF
CDR3 DNA: TGCGCCAGCAGCCAAATGGGGGGTACCTACGAGCAGTACTTC

D gene: -
clone size: few
J gene: TRBJ1-5
V gene: TRBV6-1
CDR3 protein: CASNQISNQPQHF
CDR3 DNA: TGTGCCAGCAATCAGATTAGCAATCAGCCCCAGCATTTT

D gene: -
clone size: -
J gene: TRBJ2-5
V gene: TRBV2
CDR3 protein: CASSEREGTQYF
CDR3 DNA: TGTGCCAGCAGTGAACGGGAAGGGACCCAGTACTTC

D gene: TRBD2
clone size: -
J gene: TRBJ2-3
V gene: TRBV19
CDR3 protein: CATREAGGPRDTQYF
CDR3 DNA: TGTGCCACCCGGGAGGCGGGAGGGCCTCGGGATACGCAGTATTTT

D gene: -
clone size: once
J gene: TRBJ2-3
V gene: TRBV6-1
CDR3 protein: CASSDGTFSSTDTQYF
CDR3 DNA: TGTGCCAGCAGTGATGGGACTTTTTCGAGCACAGATACGCAGTATTTT

D gene: -
clone size: -
J gene: TRBJ2-4
V gene: TRBV7-2
CDR3 protein: CASSLWVGVKNIQYF
CDR3 DNA: TGTGCCAGCAGCTTATGGGTCGGTGTAAAAAACATTCAGTACTTC

D gene: TRBD1
clone size: few
J gene: TRBJ1-2
V gene: TRBV25-1
CDR3 protein: CASRNPGGTGYTF
CDR3 DNA: TGTGCCAGCAGAAATCCAGGGGGCACTGGCTACACCTTC

D gene: -
clone size: -
J gene: TRBJ1-4
V gene: TRBV30
CDR3 protein: CAWAARGALDEKLFF
CDR3 DNA: TGTGCCTGGGCCGCCCGGGGGGCTCTGGACGAAAAACTGTTTTTT

D gene: TRBD1
clone size: few
J gene: TRBJ1-1
V gene: TRBV7-2
CDR3 protein: CASSLVGQGMNTEAFF
CDR3 DNA: TGTGCCAGCAGCTTAGTGGGACAGGGCATGAACACTGAAGCTTTCTTT

D gene: -
clone size: -
J gene: TRBJ1-2
V gene: TRBV6-1
CDR3 protein: CASSQGYGHGYTF
CDR3 DNA: TGTGCCAGCAGTCAAGGTTACGGACATGGCTACACCTTC

D gene: -
clone size: -
J gene: TRBJ2-1
V gene: TRBV4-1
CDR3 protein: CASSQASAGAYNEQFF
CDR3 DNA: TGCGCCAGCAGCCAAGCCTCCGCGGGGGCGTACAATGAGCAGTTCTTC

D gene: -
clone size: many
J gene: TRBJ1-5
V gene: TRBV6-6
CDR3 protein: CASSYSVPSNQPQHF
CDR3 DNA: TGTGCCAGCAGTTACTCGGTGCCGAGCAATCAGCCCCAGCATTTT